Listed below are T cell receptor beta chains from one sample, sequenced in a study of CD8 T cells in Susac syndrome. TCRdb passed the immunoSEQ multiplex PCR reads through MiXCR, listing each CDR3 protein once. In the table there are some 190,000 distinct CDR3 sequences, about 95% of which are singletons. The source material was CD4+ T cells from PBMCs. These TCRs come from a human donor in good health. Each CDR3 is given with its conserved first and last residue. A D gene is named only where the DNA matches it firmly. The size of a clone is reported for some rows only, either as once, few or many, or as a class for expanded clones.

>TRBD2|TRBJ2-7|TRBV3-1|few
TGTGCCAGCAGCCAACGAGCGGGAGTCTGGTACGAGCAGTACTTC
CASSQRAGVWYEQYF
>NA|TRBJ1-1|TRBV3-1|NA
TGTGCCAGCAGCCAAGATGACGGGGTTGCTGAAGCTTTCTTT
CASSQDDGVAEAFF
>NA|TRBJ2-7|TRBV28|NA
TGTGCCAGCAGCCGACTCGACAGGTTGGTTTCCTACGAGCAGTACTTC
CASSRLDRLVSYEQYF
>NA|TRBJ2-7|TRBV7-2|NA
TGTGCCAGCAGCCCACAATCTCCTACCGAGCAGTACTTC
CASSPQSPTEQYF
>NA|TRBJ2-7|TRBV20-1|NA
TGCAGTGCTAGAGGACAGTCCTACGAGCAGTACTTC
CSARGQSYEQYF
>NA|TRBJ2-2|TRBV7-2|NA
TGTGCCAGCAGCTTAGCCTTTGCGGGAAGCACCGGGGAGCTGTTTTTT
CASSLAFAGSTGELFF
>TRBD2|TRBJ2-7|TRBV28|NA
TGTGCTTCAGCCGAAATAGCGGGAGGGATGTACTTC
CASAEIAGGMYF
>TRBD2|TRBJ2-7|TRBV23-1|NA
TGCGCCAGCAGTCCGCCTAGCGGGAGCCGGGAGCAGTACTTC
CASSPPSGSREQYF
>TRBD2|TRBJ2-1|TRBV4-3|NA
TGCGCCAGCAGCCAAGACTTGGGGGTAGCGGGAGGGCCGGGCTTCTTC
CASSQDLGVAGGPGFF
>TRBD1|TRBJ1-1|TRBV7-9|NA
TGTGCCAGCAGCCTCCAGACAGGGGGTTATGCTTTCTTT
CASSLQTGGYAFF
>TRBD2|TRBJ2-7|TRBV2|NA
TGTGCCAGCAGTGAAGTGACCAGCGGGAGTATGTACGAGCAGTACTTC
CASSEVTSGSMYEQYF
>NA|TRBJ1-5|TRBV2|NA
TGTGCCAGCAGTGATTTGTGGGGTACCAATCAGCCCCAGCATTTT
CASSDLWGTNQPQHF
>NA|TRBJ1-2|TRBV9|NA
TGTGCCAGCAGCGGATCCCTAGGCGGGGGCGTTGATGGCTACACCTTC
CASSGSLGGGVDGYTF
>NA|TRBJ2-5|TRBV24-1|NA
TGTGCCACCAGTGATTTCACAGACCGCATGGGAGAGACCCAGTACTTC
CATSDFTDRMGETQYF
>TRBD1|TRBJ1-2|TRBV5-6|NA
TGTGCCAGCAGCTTGGGGGGACAGACCTATGGCTACACCTTC
CASSLGGQTYGYTF
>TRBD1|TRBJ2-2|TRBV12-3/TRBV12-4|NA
TGTGCCAGCAGTTTAAGACAGGGAAACACCGGGGAGCTGTTTTTT
CASSLRQGNTGELFF
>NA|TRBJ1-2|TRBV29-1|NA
TGCAGCGTTGAGTCTTCAGTCTATGATGGCTACACCTTC
CSVESSVYDGYTF
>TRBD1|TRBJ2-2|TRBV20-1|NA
TGCAGTGCTAGACCGACAGGGCCCGGGGAGCTGTTTTTT
CSARPTGPGELFF
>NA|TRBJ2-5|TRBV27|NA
TGTGCCAGCAGTTTACAGGGAGGGGGAGAGACCCAGTACTTC
CASSLQGGGETQYF
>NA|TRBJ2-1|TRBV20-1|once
TGCAGTGCCGAGACTACGGGATGGTCCTACAATGAGCAGTTCTTC
CSAETTGWSYNEQFF
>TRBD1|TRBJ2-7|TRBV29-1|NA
TGCAGCGCATGGGGACAGGACTCCTACGAGCAGTACTTC
CSAWGQDSYEQYF
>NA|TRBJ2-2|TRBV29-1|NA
TGCAGCGTCGCCGGGACCGACAAAAGGGGCACCGGGGAGCTGTTTTTT
CSVAGTDKRGTGELFF
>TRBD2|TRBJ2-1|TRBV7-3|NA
TGTGCCAGCAGCTTAACCTCGACTAGCGCCAATGAGCAGTTCTTC
CASSLTSTSANEQFF
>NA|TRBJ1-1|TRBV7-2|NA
TGTGCCAGCGGGGGGTTGGGCACTGAAGCTTTCTTT
CASGGLGTEAFF
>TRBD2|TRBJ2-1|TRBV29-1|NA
TGCAGCGTTGAGGGAGCGGGAGGGCCCTATGAGCAGTTCTTC
CSVEGAGGPYEQFF
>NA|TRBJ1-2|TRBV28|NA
TGTGCCAGCAGTTTAAGAACAGGCGATGGCTACACCTTC
CASSLRTGDGYTF
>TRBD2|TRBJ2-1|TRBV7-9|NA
TGTGCCAGCAGCTCAACTAGCGGGAGGGCCAATGAGCAGTTCTTC
CASSSTSGRANEQFF
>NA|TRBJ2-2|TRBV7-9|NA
TGTGCCAGCAGCTCCCAAAACAGGCCGAACGGGGAGCTGTTTTTT
CASSSQNRPNGELFF
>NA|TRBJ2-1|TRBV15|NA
TGTGCCACCAGCAGAGCCAGTGAGCAGTTCTTC
CATSRASEQFF
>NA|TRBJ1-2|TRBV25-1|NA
TGTGCCAGCAGTAGGGCTGCCTGGTATGAGGGCTACACCTTC
CASSRAAWYEGYTF
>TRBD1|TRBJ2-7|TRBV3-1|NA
TGTGCCAGCTGCAGACAGGGGGCGGCCACCTACGAGCAGTACTTC
CASCRQGAATYEQYF
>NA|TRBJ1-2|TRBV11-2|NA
TGTGCCAGCCCCCGGGGGTCAGGGGACTTGACTGGCTACACCTTC
CASPRGSGDLTGYTF
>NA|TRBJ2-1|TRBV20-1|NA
TGCAGTGGGGCAGGCAATGAGCAGTTCTTC
CSGAGNEQFF
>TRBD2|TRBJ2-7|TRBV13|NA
TGTGCCAGCGAGGCTAGCGGGAACTACGAGCAGTACTTC
CASEASGNYEQYF
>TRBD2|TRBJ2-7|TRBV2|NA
TGTGCCAGCAGTGGGAGCGGGAGTTCTTACGAGCAGTACTTC
CASSGSGSSYEQYF
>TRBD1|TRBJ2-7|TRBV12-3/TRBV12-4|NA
TGTGCCAGCAGTTTAGGGACAGGGGTTGGCGAGCAGTACTTC
CASSLGTGVGEQYF
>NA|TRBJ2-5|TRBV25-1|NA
TGTGCCAGCAGTGAATTCTTGGGGTCCTTAACCGAGACCCAGTACTTC
CASSEFLGSLTETQYF
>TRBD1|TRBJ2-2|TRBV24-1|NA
TGTGCCACCAGTGATCCAGGACAGGGGGCGAATGCGGGAGGGGCCGGGGAGCTGTTTTTT
CATSDPGQGANAGGAGELFF
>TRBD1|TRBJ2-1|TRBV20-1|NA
TGCAGTGCTAGGGGTCAGGGGGCGGTGCGGCAGTTCTTC
CSARGQGAVRQFF
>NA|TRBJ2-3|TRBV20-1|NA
TGCAGTGCTAGGCCCACTCGGTTTTCAGATACGCAGTATTTT
CSARPTRFSDTQYF
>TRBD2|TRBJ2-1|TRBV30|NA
TGTGCGGGAGCCAGAGGGAGGGCCGGGAATGAGCAGTTCTTC
CAGARGRAGNEQFF
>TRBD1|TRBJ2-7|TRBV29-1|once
TGCAGCGTGACAACAGGGGCTAACTCCTACGAGCAGTACTTC
CSVTTGANSYEQYF
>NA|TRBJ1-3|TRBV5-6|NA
TGTGCCAGCAGCTTGGGTGGAGGGAACTCTGGAAACACCATATATTTT
CASSLGGGNSGNTIYF
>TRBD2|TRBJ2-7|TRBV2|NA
TGTGCCAGCAGTGTGAGCGGGAGGATCAACGAGCAGTACTTC
CASSVSGRINEQYF
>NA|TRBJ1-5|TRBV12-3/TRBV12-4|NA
TGTGCCAGCAGTTTATCTGTCGTTTACCTAAATCAGCCCCAGCATTTT
CASSLSVVYLNQPQHF
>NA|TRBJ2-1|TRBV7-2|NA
TGTGCCAGCAGCTTGGGGACCTTCGGGCAGTTCTTC
CASSLGTFGQFF
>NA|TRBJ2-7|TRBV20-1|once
TGCAGTGCTAGTTCGCCGCGCGGCCCCACCTACGAGCAGTACTTC
CSASSPRGPTYEQYF
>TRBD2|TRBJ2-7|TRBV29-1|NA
TGCAGCGCCTCGACTAGCGGTGCCTACGAGCAGTACTTC
CSASTSGAYEQYF
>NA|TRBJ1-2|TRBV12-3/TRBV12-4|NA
TGTGCCAGCAGCCTAGGGCACGCCAACTATGGCTACACCTTC
CASSLGHANYGYTF
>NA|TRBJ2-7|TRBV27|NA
TGTGCCAGCAGTTTATTGGGTGTAGGGACAAGGGGGGAGCAGTACTTC
CASSLLGVGTRGEQYF
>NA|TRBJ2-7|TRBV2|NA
TGTGCCAGCAGTGATCAGGGCCACGAGCAGTACTTC
CASSDQGHEQYF
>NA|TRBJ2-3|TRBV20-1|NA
TGCAGTGCAGTGCACGGCACAGATACGCAGTATTTT
CSAVHGTDTQYF